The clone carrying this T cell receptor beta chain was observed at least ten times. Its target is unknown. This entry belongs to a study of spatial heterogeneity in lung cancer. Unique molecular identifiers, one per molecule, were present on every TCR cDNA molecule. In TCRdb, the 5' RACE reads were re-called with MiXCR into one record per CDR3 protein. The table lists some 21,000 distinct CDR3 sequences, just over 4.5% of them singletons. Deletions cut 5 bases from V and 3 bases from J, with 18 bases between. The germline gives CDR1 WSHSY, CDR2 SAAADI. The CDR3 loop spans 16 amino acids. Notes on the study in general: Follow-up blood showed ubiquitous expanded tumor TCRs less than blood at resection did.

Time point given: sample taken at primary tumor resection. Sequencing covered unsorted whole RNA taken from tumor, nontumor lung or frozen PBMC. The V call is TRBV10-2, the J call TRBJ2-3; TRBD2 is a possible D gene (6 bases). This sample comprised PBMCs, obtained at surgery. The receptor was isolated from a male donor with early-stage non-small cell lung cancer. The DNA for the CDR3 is TGCGCCAGCAGTTGGGAGGAGGGGCCGGGAACAGATACGCAGTATTTT. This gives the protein CASSWEEGPGTDTQYF.